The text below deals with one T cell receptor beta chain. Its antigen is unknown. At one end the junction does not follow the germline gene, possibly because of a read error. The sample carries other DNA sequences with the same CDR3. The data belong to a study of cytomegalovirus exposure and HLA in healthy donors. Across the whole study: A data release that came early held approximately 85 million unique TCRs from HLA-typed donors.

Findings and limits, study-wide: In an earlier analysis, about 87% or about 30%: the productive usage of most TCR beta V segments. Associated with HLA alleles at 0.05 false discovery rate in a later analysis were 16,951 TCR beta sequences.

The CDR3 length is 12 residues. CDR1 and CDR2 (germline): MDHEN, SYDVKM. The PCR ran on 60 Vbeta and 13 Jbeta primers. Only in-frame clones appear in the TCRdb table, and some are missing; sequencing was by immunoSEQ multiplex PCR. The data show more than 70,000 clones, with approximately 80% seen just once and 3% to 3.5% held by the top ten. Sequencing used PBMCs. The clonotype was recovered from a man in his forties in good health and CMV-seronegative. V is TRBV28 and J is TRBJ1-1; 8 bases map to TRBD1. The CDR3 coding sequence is TGTGCTAGCAGTTACGCAGGGGGCGAAGCTTTCTTT. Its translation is CASSYAGGEAFF.